The 14 T cell receptor beta chains below were found in one sample sequenced in a study of T cell repertoires in cytomegalovirus infection. One entry per CDR3 protein, called by TCRdb with MiXCR from the reads. The sample holds more than 45,000 distinct CDR3 sequences, 33% seen once. Their antigens are not known. What was sequenced was PBMCs, sequenced either directly or after in vitro stimulation (not recorded which). The receptors come from a human donor in good health (CMV status not recorded). Some clones in this sample may be carry-over from other donors' samples.

The chain couples TRBV11-3 to TRBJ1-1; no reliable D call. Germline V gene data show CDR1 as SGHNT and CDR2 as YENEEA. CDR3 length: 13 residues. Trimming removed 5 bases at V and 4 bases at J, with 11 bases between. The CDR3: CASSPPGSTEAFF. The CDR3 region has the DNA TGTGCCAGCAGCCCTCCGGGGAGCACTGAAGCTTTCTTT.

Points on this clonotype: It may be a read error: a sequence one base away is much more abundant. In DNA, the CDR3 is TGTGCCAGCAGCTCTACTGGGACTACCTCTGGAAACACCGTATATTTT. As protein: CASSSTGTTSGNTVYF. J is TRBJ1-3 and V is TRBV7-9, with D maybe TRBD1 (5 bases). CDR1 is SEHNR and CDR2 is FQNEAQ in the germline V gene (reference sequence). This CDR3 has 16 residues.

The chain is built from TRBV25-1 and TRBJ1-2, with D unresolved. This CDR3 comprises 13 residues. Trimming stripped 2 bases from V and 0 bases from J, with 4 bases between. Germline CDR1 and CDR2: MGHDK and SYGVNS. CDR3 residues: CASSEGANYGYTF. The CDR3 DNA sequence: TGTGCCAGCAGTGAAGGAGCTAACTATGGCTACACCTTC.

The genes are TRBV28 and TRBJ2-2; D is uncertain. This CDR3 region has 13 residues. Trimming took 3 bases from V and 7 from J, leaving 9 bases between them. Germline CDR1 and CDR2: MDHEN and SYDVKM. The CDR3 loop is CASSFRVGGELFF. CDR3 sequence (DNA): TGTGCCAGCAGTTTTAGAGTCGGCGGGGAGCTGTTTTTT.

This rearrangement joins TRBV29-1 to TRBJ2-7; 10 bases are a match to TRBD1. The V gene end was trimmed by 5 bases and the J gene end by 5 bases; junction bases not matched to a gene: 9. The CDR3 covers 14 residues. The germline V gene encodes CDR1 SQVTM and CDR2 ANQGSEA. The DNA for the CDR3 is TGCAGCGTTTACCCGGTTGGACAGGGGGACGAGCAGTACTTC. Protein: CSVYPVGQGDEQYF.

This clonotype was detected a few times. The V call is TRBV3-1, the J call TRBJ2-7; no clear D gene. Trimming shortened V by 4 bases and J by 2 bases, and 9 bases separated the two germline ends. The CDR3 spans 13 residues. From germline, CDR1 is LGHDT and CDR2 YNNKEL (reference sequence). The CDR3 loop is CASSPGVTYEQYF. CDR3 coding DNA: TGTGCCAGCAGCCCCGGTGTAACCTACGAGCAGTACTTC.

The chain combines TRBV7-2 with TRBJ2-5, with 9 bases lining up with TRBD2. Germline CDR1 SGHTA, CDR2 FQGNSA. The CDR3 spans 14 residues. The V segment lost 7 bases and the J segment 3 bases; nucleotides outside the gene matches: 6. CDR3 sequence: CASTRASGEETQYF. The DNA for the CDR3 is TGTGCCAGCACCAGGGCTAGCGGGGAAGAGACCCAGTACTTC.

This clonotype was recorded a few times. A read error may produce the germline difference seen at one junction end. The chain has TRBV7-2 and TRBJ1-4; D call uncertain. Germline CDR1 is SGHTA and CDR2 is FQGNSA. This CDR3 contains 14 residues. The CDR3 loop is CASSPPGSGSEKLF. CDR3 sequence (DNA): TGTGCCAGCAGCCCACCGGGTTCGGGGAGTGAAAAACTGTTT.

A few counts support this clonotype. The chain carries TRBV6-2 or TRBV6-3 and TRBJ2-7, with unresolved D. The CDR3 is 15 residues long. V lost 2 bases and J lost 5, with 16 bases in between. Germline values: CDR1 MNHEY, CDR2 SVGEGT. The CDR3 sequence is CASSYPLEILHEQYF. The CDR3 coding sequence is TGTGCCAGCAGTTACCCCCTAGAAATCCTCCACGAGCAGTACTTC.

V gene TRBV7-2 combines with J gene TRBJ2-7; possible D gene TRBD2, 6 bases. The CDR3 is 15 residues long. Germline CDR1 and CDR2: SGHTA and FQGNSA. The V end was cut by 1 base, the J end by 1 base, with 11 bases between. CDR3 region: CASSLGGGTSYEQYF. The DNA for the CDR3 is TGTGCCAGCAGCTTAGGGGGCGGGACTTCCTACGAGCAGTACTTC.

V and J are TRBV3-1 and TRBJ2-3, with a possible D match to TRBD1 (5 bases). CDR1 is LGHDT and CDR2 is YNNKEL in the germline V gene (reference sequence). V was cut by 4 bases and J by 8 bases, with 19 bases left in between. This CDR3 spans 15 amino acids. The CDR3 DNA reads TGTGCCAGCAGCCGGCAGGAGATTCGGCAGGGTACGCAGTATTTT. Translated: CASSRQEIRQGTQYF.

V is TRBV4-1 and J is TRBJ2-1; possibly TRBD1 for D (5 bases). This CDR3 is built from 14 residues. Trimming stripped 0 bases from V and 3 bases from J, with 6 bases between. The V gene's germline CDR1 is MGHRA and CDR2 YSYEKL. The CDR3 region has the DNA TGCGCCAGCAGCCAAGATCAGGGCTACAATGAGCAGTTCTTC. Its translation: CASSQDQGYNEQFF.

This chain links TRBV20-1 with TRBJ2-5, with D perhaps matching TRBD2 (6 bases). CDR1 is DFQATT and CDR2 is SNEGSKA in the germline V gene (reference sequence). The CDR3 has 14 amino acids. Trimming pared 6 bases from V and 5 bases from J, leaving 19 bases between. In DNA, the CDR3 is TGCAGTGCCGAAAAAAGCGGGCCCGGGGAGACCCAGTACTTC. This codes for CSAEKSGPGETQYF.

This clonotype was seen at least ten times. J is TRBJ2-7 and V is TRBV11-2, with D unresolved. The germline CDR1 and CDR2 sequences are SGHAT and FQNNGV. Trimming shortened V by 5 bases and J by 3 bases, and 20 bases separated the two germline ends. The CDR3 has 16 amino acids. The DNA of the CDR3 is TGTGCCAGCAGCCCCTACGCTAGAGGACGAAACTACGAGCAGTACTTC. Its protein product is CASSPYARGRNYEQYF.